Detailed here is one TCR beta chain. Its antigen is not known. This sample stems from a study of OX40 agonist ivuxolimab in advanced cancers. Whole-study context: Antecedent anti-PD-1, anti-PD-L1 or anti-CTLA-4 therapy was permissible, with roughly 36% having received some.

Data came from immunoSEQ multiplex PCR; TCRdb stores just in-frame clones and leaves some out. The profile shows 65,000 to 85,000 clones, approximately 86% of them singletons. Study findings and constraints: Relative to CD4+ cells, CD8+ T cells on average had more expanded clones.

This specimen consisted of CD4+ or CD8+ T cells sorted from blood, obtained in a trial of the OX40 agonist ivuxolimab. The TCR was taken from an adult with an advanced solid tumor such as melanoma, head and neck, liver or kidney cancer.

The CDR3 protein is CASSLSSRGDEKLFF. CDR3 nucleotide sequence: TGTGCCAGCAGCTTGAGCTCCAGGGGAGATGAAAAACTGTTTTTT. The chain has TRBV5-5 and TRBJ1-4; possible D gene TRBD1, 6 bases. Germline V gene data show CDR1 as SGHKS and CDR2 as YYEKEE (reference sequence). Between the trimmed V and J ends, which lost 1 base and 6 bases, there was a span of 13 bases. The CDR3 length is 15 residues.